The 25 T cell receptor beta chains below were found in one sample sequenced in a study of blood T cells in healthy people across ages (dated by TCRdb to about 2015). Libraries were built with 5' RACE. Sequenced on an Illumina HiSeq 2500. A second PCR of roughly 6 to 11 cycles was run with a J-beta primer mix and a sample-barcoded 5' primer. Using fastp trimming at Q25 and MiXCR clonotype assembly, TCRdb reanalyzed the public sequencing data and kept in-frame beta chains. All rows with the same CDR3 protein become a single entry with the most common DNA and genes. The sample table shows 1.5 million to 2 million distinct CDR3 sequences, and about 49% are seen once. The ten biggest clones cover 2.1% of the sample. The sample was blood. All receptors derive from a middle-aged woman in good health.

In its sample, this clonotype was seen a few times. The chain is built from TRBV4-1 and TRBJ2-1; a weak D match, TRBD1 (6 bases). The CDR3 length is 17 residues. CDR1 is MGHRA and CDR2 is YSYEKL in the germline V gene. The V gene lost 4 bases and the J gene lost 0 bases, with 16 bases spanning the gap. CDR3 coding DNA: TGCGCCAGCAGCCCTCCTTTTGGGGGCAGCTCCTACAATGAGCAGTTCTTC. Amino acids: CASSPPFGGSSYNEQFF.

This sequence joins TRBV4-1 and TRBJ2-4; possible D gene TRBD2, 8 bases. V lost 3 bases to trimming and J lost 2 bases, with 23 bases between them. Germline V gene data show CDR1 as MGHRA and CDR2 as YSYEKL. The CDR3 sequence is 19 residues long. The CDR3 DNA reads TGCGCCAGCAGCCAGGAGCCGGGGGGGACAGTGGGGACCAAAAACATTCAGTACTTC. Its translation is CASSQEPGGTVGTKNIQYF.

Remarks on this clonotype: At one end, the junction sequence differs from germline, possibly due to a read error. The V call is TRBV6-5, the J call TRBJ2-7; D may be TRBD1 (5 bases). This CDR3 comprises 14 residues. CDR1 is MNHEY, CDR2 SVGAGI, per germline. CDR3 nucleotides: TGTCCCAGCAGTTACGCGGCAGGGCTCTACGAGCAGTACTTC. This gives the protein CPSSYAAGLYEQYF.

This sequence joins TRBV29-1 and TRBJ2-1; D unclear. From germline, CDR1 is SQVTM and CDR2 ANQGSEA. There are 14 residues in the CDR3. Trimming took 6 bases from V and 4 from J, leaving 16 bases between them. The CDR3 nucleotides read TGCAGCGTGGTAGGACGGAGTCTGTACAATGAGCAGTTCTTC. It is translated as CSVVGRSLYNEQFF.

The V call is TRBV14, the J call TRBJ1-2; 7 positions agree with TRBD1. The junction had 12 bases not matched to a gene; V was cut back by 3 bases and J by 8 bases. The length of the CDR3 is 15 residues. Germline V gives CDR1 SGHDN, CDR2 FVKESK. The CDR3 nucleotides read TGTGCCAGCAGCCAGGACACAGGGGAGTGGCGCGGCTACACCTTC. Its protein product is CASSQDTGEWRGYTF.

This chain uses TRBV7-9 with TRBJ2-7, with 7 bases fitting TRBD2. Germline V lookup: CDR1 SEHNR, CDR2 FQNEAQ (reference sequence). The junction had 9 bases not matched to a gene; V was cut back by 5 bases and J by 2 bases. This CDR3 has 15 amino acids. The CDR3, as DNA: TGTGCCAGCAGCGGCCGGGACTACCCGACCTACGAGCAGTACTTC. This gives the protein CASSGRDYPTYEQYF.

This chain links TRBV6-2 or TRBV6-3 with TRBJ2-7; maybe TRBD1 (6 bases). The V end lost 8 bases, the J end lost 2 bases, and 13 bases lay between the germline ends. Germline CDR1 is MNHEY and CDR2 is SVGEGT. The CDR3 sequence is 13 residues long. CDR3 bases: TGTGCCAGCGGACGACAGGTAACCTACGAGCAGTACTTC. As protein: CASGRQVTYEQYF.

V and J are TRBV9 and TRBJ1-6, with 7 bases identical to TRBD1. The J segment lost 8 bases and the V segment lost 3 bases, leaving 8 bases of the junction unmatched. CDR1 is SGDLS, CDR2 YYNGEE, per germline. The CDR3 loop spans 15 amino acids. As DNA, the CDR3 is TGTGCCAGCAGCGGATCCAGGGGGTTGGATTCACCCCTCCACTTT. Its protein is CASSGSRGLDSPLHF.

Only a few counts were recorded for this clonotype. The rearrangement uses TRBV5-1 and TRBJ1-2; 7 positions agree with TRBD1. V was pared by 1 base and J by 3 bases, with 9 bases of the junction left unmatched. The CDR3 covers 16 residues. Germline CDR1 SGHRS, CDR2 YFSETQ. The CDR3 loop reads CASSLSGQPLDYGYTF. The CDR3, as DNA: TGCGCCAGCAGCTTGTCGGGACAGCCCCTAGACTATGGCTACACCTTC.

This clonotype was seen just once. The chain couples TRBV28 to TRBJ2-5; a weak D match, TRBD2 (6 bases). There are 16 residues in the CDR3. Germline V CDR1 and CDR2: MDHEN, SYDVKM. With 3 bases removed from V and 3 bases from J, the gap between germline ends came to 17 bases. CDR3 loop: CASSLAGTPLKETQYF. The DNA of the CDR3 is TGTGCCAGCAGTTTGGCGGGAACCCCCTTGAAAGAGACCCAGTACTTC.

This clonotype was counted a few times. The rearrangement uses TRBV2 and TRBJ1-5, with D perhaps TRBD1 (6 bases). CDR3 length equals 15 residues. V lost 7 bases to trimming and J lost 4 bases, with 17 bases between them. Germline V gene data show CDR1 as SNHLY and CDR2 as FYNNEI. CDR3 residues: CASKQRTVSNQPQHF. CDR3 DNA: TGTGCCAGCAAACAACGGACAGTCAGTAATCAGCCCCAGCATTTT.

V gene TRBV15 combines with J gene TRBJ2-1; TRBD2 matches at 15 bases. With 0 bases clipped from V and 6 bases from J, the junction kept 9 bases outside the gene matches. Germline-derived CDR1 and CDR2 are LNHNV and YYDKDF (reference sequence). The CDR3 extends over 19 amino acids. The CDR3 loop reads CATSRDGGLAGGPCNEQFF. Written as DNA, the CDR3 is TGTGCCACCAGCAGAGATGGTGGACTAGCGGGGGGGCCTTGCAATGAGCAGTTCTTC.

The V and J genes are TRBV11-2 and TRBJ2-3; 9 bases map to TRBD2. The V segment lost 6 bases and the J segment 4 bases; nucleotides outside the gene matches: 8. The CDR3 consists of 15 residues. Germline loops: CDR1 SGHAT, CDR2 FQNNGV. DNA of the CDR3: TGTGCCAGCAGGAAAGGACTAGCGTTCGCAGATACGCAGTATTTT. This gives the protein CASRKGLAFADTQYF.

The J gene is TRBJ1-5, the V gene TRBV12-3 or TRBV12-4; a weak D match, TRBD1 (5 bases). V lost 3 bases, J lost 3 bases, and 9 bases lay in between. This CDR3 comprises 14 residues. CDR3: CASSLVRDNQPQHF. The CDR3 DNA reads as TGTGCCAGCAGTTTGGTCAGGGACAATCAGCCCCAGCATTTT.

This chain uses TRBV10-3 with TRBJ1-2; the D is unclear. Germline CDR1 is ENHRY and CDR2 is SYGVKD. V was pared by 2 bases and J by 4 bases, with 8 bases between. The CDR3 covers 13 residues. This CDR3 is CAISENEIYGYTF. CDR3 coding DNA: TGTGCCATCAGTGAGAACGAAATCTATGGCTACACCTTC.

CDR3 amino acids: CASRLPDRLNQPQHF. CDR3 nucleotide sequence: TGTGCCAGCAGGTTACCGGACAGACTTAATCAGCCCCAGCATTTT. V is TRBV28 and J is TRBJ1-5; TRBD1 is a possible D gene (6 bases). The V end lost 6 bases, the J end lost 4 bases, and 16 bases lay between the germline ends. The CDR3 loop spans 15 amino acids. Germline V gene sequence: CDR1 MDHEN, CDR2 SYDVKM.

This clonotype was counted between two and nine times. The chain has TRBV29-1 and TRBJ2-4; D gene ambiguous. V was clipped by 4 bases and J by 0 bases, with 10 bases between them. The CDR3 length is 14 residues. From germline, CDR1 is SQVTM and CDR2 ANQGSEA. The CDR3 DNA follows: TGCAGCGTTGTTTTCACCCTAGCCAAAAACATTCAGTACTTC. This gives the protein CSVVFTLAKNIQYF.

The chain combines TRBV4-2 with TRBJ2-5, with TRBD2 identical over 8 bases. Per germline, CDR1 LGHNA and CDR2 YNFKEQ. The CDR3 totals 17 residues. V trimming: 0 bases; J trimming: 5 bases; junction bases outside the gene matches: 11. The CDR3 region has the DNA TGTGCCAGCAGCCAAGATCTGGGGACTAGAGCGGCTGAGACCCAGTACTTC. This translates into CASSQDLGTRAAETQYF.

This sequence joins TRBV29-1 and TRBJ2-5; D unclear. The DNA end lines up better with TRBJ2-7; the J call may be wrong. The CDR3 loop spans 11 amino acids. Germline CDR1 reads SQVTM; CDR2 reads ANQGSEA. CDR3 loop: CSALGPSEQYF. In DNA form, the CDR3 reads TGCAGCGCTTTAGGCCCGAGCGAGCAGTACTTC.

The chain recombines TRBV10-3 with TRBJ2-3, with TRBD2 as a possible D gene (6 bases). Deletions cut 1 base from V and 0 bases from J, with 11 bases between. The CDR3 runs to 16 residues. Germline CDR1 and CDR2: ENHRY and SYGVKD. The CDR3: CAISELAGSSTDTQYF. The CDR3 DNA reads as TGTGCCATCAGTGAGTTGGCGGGGTCTAGCACAGATACGCAGTATTTT.

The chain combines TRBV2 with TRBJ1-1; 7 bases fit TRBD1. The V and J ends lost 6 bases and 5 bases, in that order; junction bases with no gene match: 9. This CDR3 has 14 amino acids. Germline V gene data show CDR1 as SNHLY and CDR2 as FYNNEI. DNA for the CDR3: TGTGCCAGCAGAGACACAGGGGCGGGGACTGAAGCTTTCTTT. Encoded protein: CASRDTGAGTEAFF.

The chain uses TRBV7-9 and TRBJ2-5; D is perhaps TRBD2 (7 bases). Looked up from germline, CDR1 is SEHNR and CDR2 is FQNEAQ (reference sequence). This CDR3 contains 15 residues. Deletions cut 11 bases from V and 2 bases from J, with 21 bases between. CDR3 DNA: TGTGCCGGAGAAGTAAGGGGGGGAGCACAAGAGACCCAGTACTTC. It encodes CAGEVRGGAQETQYF.

The CDR3 reads CASSLAGLAGADDTQYF. The DNA of the CDR3 is TGCGCCAGCAGCTTGGCGGGACTAGCGGGGGCCGACGATACGCAGTATTTT. The chain couples TRBV5-1 to TRBJ2-3; 14 positions match TRBD2. CDR1 is SGHRS and CDR2 is YFSETQ in the germline V gene. The length of the CDR3 is 17 residues. The V and J ends lost 0 bases and 6 bases, in that order; junction bases with no gene match: 6. The variable domain in full, completed from reference TRBV5-1 and TRBJ2-3, reads KAGVTQTPRYLIKTRGQQVTLSCSPISGHRSVSWYQQTPGQGLQFLFEYFSETQRNKGNFPGRFSGRQFSNSRSEMNVSTLELGDSALYLCASSLAGLAGADDTQYFGPGTRLTVL.

The CDR3 DNA sequence: TGTGCCAGCAGCGCGGGACTGGGCGACAATCAGCCCCAGCATTTT. Its protein product is CASSAGLGDNQPQHF. This rearrangement joins TRBV9 to TRBJ1-5; TRBD1 might be the D (5 bases). The V gene's germline CDR1 is SGDLS and CDR2 YYNGEE. V was clipped by 3 bases and J by 3 bases, with 13 bases between them. CDR3 length equals 15 residues. The entire variable domain, with the rest obtained from reference TRBV9 and TRBJ1-5, is as follows: DSGVTQTPKHLITATGQRVTLRCSPRSGDLSVYWYQQSLDQGLQFLIQYYNGEERAKGNILERFSAQQFPDLHSELNLSSLELGDSALYFCASSAGLGDNQPQHFGDGTRLSIL.

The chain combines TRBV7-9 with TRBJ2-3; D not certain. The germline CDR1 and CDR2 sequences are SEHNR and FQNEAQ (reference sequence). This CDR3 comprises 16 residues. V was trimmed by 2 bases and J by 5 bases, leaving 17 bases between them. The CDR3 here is CASSLRSPTAEDTQYF. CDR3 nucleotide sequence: TGTGCCAGCAGCTTACGCTCTCCAACCGCGGAAGATACGCAGTATTTT.